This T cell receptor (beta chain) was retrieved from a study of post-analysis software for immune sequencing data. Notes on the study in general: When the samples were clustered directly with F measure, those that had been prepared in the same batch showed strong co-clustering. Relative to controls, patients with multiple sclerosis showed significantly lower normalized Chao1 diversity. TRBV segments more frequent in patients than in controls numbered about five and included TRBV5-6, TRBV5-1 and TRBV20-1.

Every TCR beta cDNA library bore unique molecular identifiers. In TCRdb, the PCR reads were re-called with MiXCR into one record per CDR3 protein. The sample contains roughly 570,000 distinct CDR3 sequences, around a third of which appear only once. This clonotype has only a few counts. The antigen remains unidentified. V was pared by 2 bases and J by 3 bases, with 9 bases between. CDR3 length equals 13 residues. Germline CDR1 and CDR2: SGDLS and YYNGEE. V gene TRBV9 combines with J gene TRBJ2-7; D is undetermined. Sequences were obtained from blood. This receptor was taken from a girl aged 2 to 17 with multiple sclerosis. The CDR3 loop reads CASSVRPNYEQYF. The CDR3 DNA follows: TGTGCCAGCAGCGTGAGGCCGAACTACGAGCAGTACTTC.